Each of the 25 T cell receptor beta chains below was sequenced from the same sample in a study of human T cells and chemical hapten exposure. This sample's time point: pre-sensitization, week 0. Stated treatment: therapeutic diphenylcyclopropenone sensitization with weekly scalp DPC. The starting material, unfractionated whole blood, was used for total RNA extraction. Each CDR3 protein gets one entry after TCRdb re-called the RACE reads with MiXCR. The table lists 35,000 to 40,000 distinct CDR3 sequences, 12% of them singletons, with roughly 2% in the top ten. Source: whole blood, taken in connection with sensitization to the hapten diphenylcyclopropenone (DPC). These receptors came from a woman between 35 and 50 years old with alopecia areata. Some clones in this sample may be carry-over from other donors' samples.

The V gene is TRBV20-1, the J gene TRBJ2-1; D call uncertain. The CDR3 has 13 amino acids. Germline V CDR1 and CDR2: DFQATT, SNEGSKA (reference sequence). V dropped 5 bases and J dropped 6 bases, with 14 bases sitting between them. CDR3 loop: CSAGPPELNEQFF. Written as DNA, the CDR3 is TGCAGTGCTGGCCCGCCGGAACTCAATGAGCAGTTCTTC.

This clonotype was observed many times. V is TRBV4-3 and J is TRBJ2-2; TRBD1 matches at 10 bases. The germline gives CDR1 LGHNA, CDR2 YSLEER. The CDR3 is 16 amino acids. V was pared by 1 base and J by 4 bases, with 3 bases of the junction left unmatched. CDR3 sequence reads: CASSQGQGASTGELFF. CDR3 nucleotide sequence: TGCGCCAGCAGCCAAGGACAGGGGGCGAGCACCGGGGAGCTGTTTTTT.

Ten or more counts support this clonotype. This chain links TRBV7-3 with TRBJ2-3; 11 bases are a match to TRBD2. The germline CDR1 and CDR2 sequences are SGHTA and FQGTGA. Trimming took 5 bases from V and 4 from J; bases not matched to a gene: 5. The CDR3 is 15 residues long. CDR3 sequence: CASSVAGGFADTQYF. CDR3 DNA sequence: TGTGCCAGCAGCGTAGCGGGAGGGTTTGCAGATACGCAGTATTTT.

This clonotype was seen a few times. The V and J genes are TRBV5-4 and TRBJ2-5, with TRBD1 identical over 10 bases. This CDR3 spans 14 amino acids. Germline CDR1 reads SGHNT; CDR2 reads YYREEE (reference sequence). V lost 2 bases and J lost 3; bases outside the gene matches: 1. The CDR3 DNA sequence: TGTGCCAGCAGCTTAGGACAGGGGGAAGAGACCCAGTACTTC. This translates into CASSLGQGEETQYF.

This clonotype was counted ten times or more. The chain has TRBV9 and TRBJ2-5, with TRBD2 identical over 9 bases. Trimming cost V 1 base and J 3 bases; bases outside gene matches: 1. The CDR3 consists of 14 residues. Looked up from germline, CDR1 is SGDLS and CDR2 is YYNGEE. The CDR3 loop reads CASSVPSGEETQYF. CDR3 DNA: TGTGCCAGCAGCGTACCTAGCGGGGAAGAGACCCAGTACTTC.

This clonotype was found a few times. This chain joins TRBV7-9 and TRBJ1-1, with 7 bases aligning to TRBD1. With V trimmed by 5 bases and J by 2 bases, 8 bases remained unmatched. CDR3 size: 15 residues. Looked up from germline, CDR1 is SEHNR and CDR2 is FQNEAQ (reference sequence). CDR3 nucleotides: TGTGCCAGCAGCGAACGGGACAGTCCAAACACTGAAGCTTTCTTT. Amino acids: CASSERDSPNTEAFF. Full variable domain (rest looked up from reference TRBV7-9 and TRBJ1-1): DTGVSQNPRHKITKRGQNVTFRCDPISEHNRLYWYRQTLGQGPEFLTYFQNEAQLEKSRLLSDRFSAERPKGSFSTLEIQRTEQGDSAMYLCASSERDSPNTEAFFGQGTRLTVV.

This clonotype was found a few times. The rearrangement links TRBV18 to TRBJ2-4, with TRBD1 matching 7 bases. J gave up 7 bases and V 2 bases, and 2 bases lay outside the gene matches. CDR1 is KGHSH and CDR2 is LQKENI in the germline V gene. The CDR3 spans 13 residues. The CDR3 sequence is CASSPMGQNIQYF. CDR3 in DNA: TGTGCCAGCTCACCAATGGGACAGAACATTCAGTACTTC.

There are many counts of this clonotype. The CDR3 sequence is CASSMVARGGNQPQHF. CDR3 DNA sequence: TGTGCCAGTAGTATGGTGGCCAGAGGGGGCAATCAGCCCCAGCATTTT. The genes are TRBV19 and TRBJ1-5, with D tentatively TRBD1 (5 bases). Germline loops: CDR1 LNHDA, CDR2 SQIVND (reference sequence). This CDR3 region has 16 residues. Trimming removed 3 bases at V and 2 bases at J, with 14 bases between.

This clonotype was seen ten or more times. The chain employs TRBV21-1 and TRBJ1-2; the table names TRBD1, a call not compared with the DNA. TRBV21-1 is labeled a pseudogene. This CDR3 has 17 residues. The CDR3 sequence: CASSKESRQGAYYGYTF. The DNA for the CDR3 is TGTGCCAGCAGCAAAGAGTCTCGGCAGGGGGCGTACTATGGCTACACCTTC.

This clonotype was observed at least ten times. V is TRBV14 and J is TRBJ2-2, with D hard to call. There are 16 residues in the CDR3. Trimming stripped 8 bases from V and 3 bases from J, with 19 bases between. Germline loops: CDR1 SGHDN, CDR2 FVKESK. CDR3 amino acids: CASADGNSQYTGELFF. The CDR3 nucleotides are TGTGCCAGCGCCGATGGTAATAGCCAATACACCGGGGAGCTGTTTTTT.

This clonotype came up many times. The rearrangement links TRBV10-2 to TRBJ2-1, with D tentatively TRBD2 (5 bases). Germline loops: CDR1 WSHSY, CDR2 SAAADI. This CDR3 comprises 14 residues. Trimming pared 6 bases from V and 4 bases from J, leaving 13 bases between. As DNA, the CDR3 is TGCGCCAGCAGGACACATAGCGAGTACAATGAGCAGTTCTTC. This sequence encodes CASRTHSEYNEQFF.

This clonotype appeared many times. The chain couples TRBV30 to TRBJ2-6; unclear D gene. Trimming cost V 1 base and J 2 bases, with 12 bases left between them. In germline, CDR1 is GTSNPN, CDR2 SVGIG (reference sequence). This CDR3 comprises 16 residues. CDR3 nucleotides: TGTGCCTGGAGTGCCAAAGGGCTTACTGGGGCCAACGTCCTGACTTTC. As protein: CAWSAKGLTGANVLTF.

This clonotype was seen at least ten times. The CDR3 spells CSARDSGGPYEQYF. CDR3 DNA sequence: TGCAGTGCTAGAGATAGCGGGGGGCCCTACGAGCAGTACTTC. The chain joins TRBV20-1 to TRBJ2-7; 10 bases are a match to TRBD2. The CDR3 is made up of 14 amino acids. Trimming took 0 bases from V and 2 from J; bases not matched to a gene: 1. The germline gives CDR1 DFQATT, CDR2 SNEGSKA (reference sequence).

The genes are TRBV7-2 and TRBJ2-7; D is possibly TRBD2 (6 bases). The ends were cut back, 5 bases at V and 6 bases at J, with 14 bases in the middle. The CDR3 is 13 amino acids. CDR1 and CDR2 from the germline V gene are SGHTA and FQGNSA. CDR3 sequence: CASSPRLVGEQYF. CDR3 DNA: TGTGCCAGCAGCCCGCGACTAGTCGGCGAGCAGTACTTC.

J is TRBJ2-2 and V is TRBV2, with D maybe TRBD1 (5 bases). Germline assignment: CDR1 SNHLY and CDR2 FYNNEI. V lost 9 bases to trimming and J lost 4 bases, with 9 bases between them. This CDR3 is 12 amino acids long. CDR3 nucleotides: TGTGCCAGGGACACAATCACCGGGGAGCTGTTTTTT. This encodes CARDTITGELFF.

This chain connects TRBV29-1 to TRBJ2-5, with D perhaps being TRBD1 or TRBD2 (5 bases each). Trimming left V 2 bases short and J 7 bases short, with 14 bases between. CDR3 length: 13 amino acids. The germline gives CDR1 SQVTM, CDR2 ANQGSEA. CDR3 nucleotides: TGCAGCGTTGAACCCCTGGCGAGGGGGACCCAGTACTTC. As protein: CSVEPLARGTQYF.

The chain links TRBV28 to TRBJ1-5; D not certain. CDR1 and CDR2 from the germline V gene are MDHEN and SYDVKM. With 6 bases removed from V and 7 bases from J, the gap between germline ends came to 10 bases. This CDR3 has 12 residues. The CDR3 DNA reads as TGTGCCAGCAGCGAAAACGAGCAGCCCCAGCATTTT. Amino acid sequence: CASSENEQPQHF.

This clonotype was observed at least ten times. V and J are TRBV29-1 and TRBJ2-7; TRBD1 agrees at 7 bases. Germline V gene lookup returns CDR1 SQVTM and CDR2 ANQGSEA. The CDR3 is made up of 14 amino acids. The trim removed 4 bases at V and 1 base at J, leaving 7 bases unmatched. DNA for the CDR3: TGCAGCGTTGCATCCGACAGGGTTTCCTACGAGCAGTACTTC. As protein: CSVASDRVSYEQYF.

In its sample, this clonotype was seen a few times. The J gene is TRBJ1-1, the V gene TRBV7-2; D not certain. CDR1 SGHTA and CDR2 FQGNSA come from the germline V gene. The CDR3 sequence is 13 residues long. Trimming left V 5 bases short and J 5 bases short, with 12 bases between. The CDR3 bases are TGTGCCAGCAGCCTCTCCCGGGGAACTGAAGCTTTCTTT. It yields the protein CASSLSRGTEAFF.

This clonotype came up many times. The V gene is TRBV18, the J gene TRBJ2-1, with TRBD2 as a possible D gene (7 bases). Trimming pared 3 bases from V and 7 bases from J, leaving 13 bases between. Germline V lookup: CDR1 KGHSH, CDR2 LQKENI. The CDR3 covers 14 residues. The CDR3 loop is CASSPSAGANEQFF. The CDR3 DNA sequence: TGTGCCAGCTCACCTTCGGCGGGGGCTAATGAGCAGTTCTTC.

This clonotype was detected ten times or more. The gene calls are TRBV5-1 and TRBJ2-7, with 10 positions matching TRBD1. V lost 2 bases to trimming and J lost 2 bases; unmatched junction nucleotides: 10. This CDR3 is built from 17 residues. Germline V gene lookup returns CDR1 SGHRS and CDR2 YFSETQ. CDR3 region: CASSFRDRGRGAYEQYF. CDR3 bases: TGCGCCAGCAGCTTCCGGGACAGGGGCCGAGGGGCCTACGAGCAGTACTTC.

This clonotype was seen at least ten times. The chain joins TRBV4-1 to TRBJ2-7; D is perhaps TRBD2 (5 bases). The CDR3 runs to 15 residues. CDR1 and CDR2 from the germline V gene are MGHRA and YSYEKL. V lost 0 bases and J 4 bases, leaving 13 bases between the germline ends. The CDR3 here is CASSQDEGMGYEQYF. The CDR3 bases are TGCGCCAGCAGCCAAGATGAGGGTATGGGGTACGAGCAGTACTTC.

This clonotype was detected many times. The chain couples TRBV7-3 to TRBJ2-2; perhaps D is TRBD1 or TRBD2 (7 bases each). V was trimmed by 0 bases and J by 0 bases, leaving 17 bases between them. This CDR3 is built from 19 residues. Germline V CDR1 and CDR2: SGHTA, FQGTGA. The CDR3 coding sequence is TGTGCCAGCAGCTTAACGGGGGGGACAGCCCAGCCGAACACCGGGGAGCTGTTTTTT. Translation gives CASSLTGGTAQPNTGELFF.

This clonotype has at least ten counts. The V call is TRBV28, the J call TRBJ2-7; 14 bases are shared with TRBD2. The CDR3 spans 15 residues. V lost 3 bases to trimming and J lost 7 bases; unmatched junction nucleotides: 5. CDR1 is MDHEN, CDR2 SYDVKM, per germline. The CDR3 sequence: CASSFFGLAGGEQYF. The CDR3 nucleotides are TGTGCCAGCAGTTTTTTCGGACTAGCGGGAGGTGAGCAGTACTTC.

The gene calls are TRBV29-1 and TRBJ2-3; 8 nucleotides agree with TRBD2. The V gene end was trimmed by 3 bases and the J gene end by 1 base; junction bases not matched to a gene: 3. The V gene's germline CDR1 is SQVTM and CDR2 ANQGSEA. This CDR3 spans 14 amino acids. The CDR3 DNA sequence: TGCAGCGTTGACTGGCGGGAGGGCACAGATACGCAGTATTTT. Amino acid sequence: CSVDWREGTDTQYF.